The 18 T cell receptor beta chains below all came from one sample that was sequenced in a study of blood T cell repertoires in COVID-19. Data came from immunoSEQ multiplex PCR; TCRdb stores just in-frame clones and leaves some out. The table has more than 85,000 clones, 75% seen once. Input material: peripheral blood. The origin of the receptors is a woman aged 45 to 65 with acute or convalescent COVID-19.

The rearrangement joins TRBV27 to TRBJ1-1; maybe TRBD1 (6 bases). With 5 bases removed from V and 4 bases from J, the gap between germline ends came to 14 bases. This CDR3 contains 14 residues. From germline, CDR1 is MNHEY and CDR2 SMNVEV (reference sequence). CDR3 DNA sequence: TGTGCCAGCAGTCGCGGACAGAGGGGCACTGAAGCTTTCTTT. It specifies CASSRGQRGTEAFF.

The chain recombines TRBV27 with TRBJ2-1; tentative D call: TRBD1 (5 bases). The germline V gene encodes CDR1 MNHEY and CDR2 SMNVEV (reference sequence). The CDR3 has 14 residues. Between the trimmed V and J ends, which lost 4 bases and 5 bases, there was a span of 12 bases. CDR3 sequence: CASSWSGPHNEQFF. For the CDR3, the DNA is TGTGCCAGCAGTTGGTCAGGGCCCCACAATGAGCAGTTCTTC.

The chain uses TRBV10-3 and TRBJ1-4; 7 positions agree with TRBD1. The CDR3 sequence is 15 residues long. Germline loops: CDR1 ENHRY, CDR2 SYGVKD. V shed 0 bases and J 8 bases; nucleotides not matched to a gene: 6. The CDR3 nucleotides are TGTGCCATCAGTGAGTCGACAGGGACGGGGGAAAAACTGTTTTTT. Encoded protein: CAISESTGTGEKLFF.

The V call is TRBV5-6, the J call TRBJ1-6; 7 nucleotides align to TRBD1. This CDR3 comprises 15 residues. V shed 4 bases and J 5 bases; nucleotides not matched to a gene: 6. CDR1 SGHDT and CDR2 YYEEEE come from the germline V gene. The CDR3 nucleotides read TGTGCCAGCAGCCCAAGACAGGGTAATAATTCACCCCTCCACTTT. Translating it yields CASSPRQGNNSPLHF.

The chain uses TRBV6-5 and TRBJ2-7, with D possibly being TRBD1 (7 bases). Trimming cost V 8 bases and J 0 bases, with 11 bases left between them. The CDR3 consists of 13 residues. Germline lookup yields CDR1 MNHEY and CDR2 SVGAGI. CDR3 bases: TGTGCCAGCCGCGGGACAGACTCCTACGAGCAGTACTTC. Protein product: CASRGTDSYEQYF.

This clone is a singleton in its sample. Here the CDR3 DNA reads TGTGCCAGTAGTATACAGGCGGGGAGTACAGATACGCAGTATTTT. Translated: CASSIQAGSTDTQYF. The rearrangement joins TRBV19 to TRBJ2-3, with TRBD2 as a possible D gene (6 bases). With 2 bases removed from V and 3 bases from J, the gap between germline ends came to 12 bases. Germline loops: CDR1 LNHDA, CDR2 SQIVND (reference sequence). The CDR3 is made up of 15 amino acids.

V is TRBV28 and J is TRBJ1-2; a possible D gene is TRBD1 (5 bases). Germline V lookup: CDR1 MDHEN, CDR2 SYDVKM. This CDR3 spans 13 amino acids. With 3 bases removed from V and 8 bases from J, the gap between germline ends came to 13 bases. CDR3 region: CASSFGRGGGYTF. CDR3 bases: TGTGCCAGCAGTTTCGGGAGGGGAGGGGGCTACACCTTC.

This chain connects TRBV18 to TRBJ2-3; a weak D match, TRBD1 (6 bases). CDR1 is KGHSH and CDR2 is LQKENI in the germline V gene. Trimming cost V 3 bases and J 3 bases, with 13 bases left between them. CDR3 size: 15 residues. This CDR3 reads CASSPTGLRTDTQYF. CDR3 DNA: TGTGCCAGCTCACCGACAGGACTGAGGACAGATACGCAGTATTTT.

V usage is TRBV6-5 and J usage is TRBJ2-3; D not resolved. The CDR3 is 14 amino acids. From germline, CDR1 is MNHEY and CDR2 SVGAGI. V was cut by 2 bases and J by 5 bases, with 11 bases left in between. For the CDR3, the DNA is TGTGCCAGCAGTTACGGCCCCGCACGAGATACGCAGTATTTT. Its translation is CASSYGPARDTQYF.

CDR3 DNA: TGCGCCAGCAGCCTAGGGACAGGGGGCACAGATACGCAGTATTTT. Encoded protein: CASSLGTGGTDTQYF. The rearrangement uses TRBV5-1 and TRBJ2-3, with 10 bases identical to TRBD1. This CDR3 is built from 15 residues. After removal of 4 bases from V and 1 base from J, the junction contained 3 bases not matched to a gene. Germline assignment: CDR1 SGHRS and CDR2 YFSETQ.

This clone was seen a few times. This sequence joins TRBV6-2 or TRBV6-3 and TRBJ2-3; the D gene is possibly TRBD2 (7 bases). The V gene lost 4 bases and the J gene lost 2 bases, with 10 bases spanning the gap. The CDR3 has 14 residues. The germline gives CDR1 MNHEY, CDR2 SVGEGT. CDR3 sequence (DNA): TGTGCCAGCAGTTCTGGGGGGGCCACAGATACGCAGTATTTT. This codes for CASSSGGATDTQYF.

In DNA, the CDR3 is TGTGCCAGCAGTCCACAAGAAGGGGGGGGGAATGAAAAACTGTTTTTT. It encodes CASSPQEGGGNEKLFF. This chain links TRBV28 with TRBJ1-4; weak D call: TRBD1 (6 bases). From germline, CDR1 is MDHEN and CDR2 SYDVKM. The CDR3 totals 16 residues. V lost 5 bases, J lost 5 bases, and 18 bases lay in between.

This clone turned up a few times. V and J are TRBV28 and TRBJ1-5; 8 bases line up with TRBD1. The V gene end was trimmed by 2 bases and the J gene end by 6 bases; junction bases not matched to a gene: 3. CDR1 and CDR2 (germline): MDHEN, SYDVKM. The CDR3 runs 14 residues. The CDR3 spells CASSLTGGSQPQHF. DNA of the CDR3: TGTGCCAGCAGTTTAACAGGGGGGAGTCAGCCCCAGCATTTT.

CDR3 nucleotides: TGCAGCGTTGAAGGGGGGCCCACGGGACAGAACACCGGGGAGCTGTTTTTT. Its protein product is CSVEGGPTGQNTGELFF. V and J are TRBV29-1 and TRBJ2-2; weak D call: TRBD1 (6 bases). The CDR3 contains 17 residues. From germline, CDR1 is SQVTM and CDR2 ANQGSEA. V was pared by 1 base and J by 1 base, with 16 bases between.

This chain uses TRBV2 with TRBJ2-3; TRBD2 aligns across 10 bases. Trimming at V came to 1 base and at J to 1 base, leaving 5 bases not matched to a gene. Germline V gene lookup returns CDR1 SNHLY and CDR2 FYNNEI. The CDR3 length is 17 residues. The CDR3 loop is CASSEGALAGGTDTQYF. The CDR3 coding sequence is TGTGCCAGCAGTGAAGGTGCCCTAGCGGGGGGCACAGATACGCAGTATTTT.

The CDR3 DNA reads as TGCGCCAGCAGCCAGCGGGAAAACTATGGCTACACCTTC. Translation: CASSQRENYGYTF. The chain combines TRBV4-1 with TRBJ1-2; D unclear. The germline CDR1 and CDR2 sequences are MGHRA and YSYEKL. V lost 3 bases to trimming and J lost 2 bases, with 7 bases between them. The length of the CDR3 is 13 residues.

The count of this clone is one. The junction departs from germline at one end; a sequencing error may be responsible. The genes are TRBV28 and TRBJ1-6, with D possibly matching TRBD1 (6 bases). This CDR3 comprises 14 residues. Germline-derived CDR1 and CDR2 are MDHEN and SYDVKM. DNA for the CDR3: TGTGCCAGCCGGAAGGGGGATTATACTTCACCCCTCCACTTT. Its translation is CASRKGDYTSPLHF. Full variable domain (remainder filled in from reference TRBV28 and TRBJ1-6): DVKVTQSSRYLVKRTGEKVFLECVQDMDHENMFWYRQDPGLGLRLIYFSYDVKMKEKGDIPEGYSVSREKKERFSLILESASTNQTSMYLCASRKGDYTSPLHFGNGTRLTVT.

The chain is built from TRBV6-6 and TRBJ2-2, with 12 positions matching TRBD1. This CDR3 contains 16 residues. CDR1 is MNHNY, CDR2 SVGAGI, per germline (reference sequence). Trimming at V came to 6 bases and at J to 4 bases, leaving 6 bases not matched to a gene. CDR3 protein: CASSLGQGAFTGELFF. In DNA, the CDR3 is TGTGCCAGCAGCTTGGGACAGGGGGCTTTCACCGGGGAGCTGTTTTTT.